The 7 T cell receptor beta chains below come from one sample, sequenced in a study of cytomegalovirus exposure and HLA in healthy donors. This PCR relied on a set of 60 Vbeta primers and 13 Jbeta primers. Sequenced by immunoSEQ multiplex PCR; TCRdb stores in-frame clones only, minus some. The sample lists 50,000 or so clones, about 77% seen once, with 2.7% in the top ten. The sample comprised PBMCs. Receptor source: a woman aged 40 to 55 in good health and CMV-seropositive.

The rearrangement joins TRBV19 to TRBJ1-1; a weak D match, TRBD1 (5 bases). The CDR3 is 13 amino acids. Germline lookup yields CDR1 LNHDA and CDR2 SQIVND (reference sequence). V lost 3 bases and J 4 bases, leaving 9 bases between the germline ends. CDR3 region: CASSIGATTEAFF. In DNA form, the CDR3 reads TGTGCCAGTAGTATTGGGGCAACCACTGAAGCTTTCTTT. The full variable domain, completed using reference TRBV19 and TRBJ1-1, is DGGITQSPKYLFRKEGQNVTLSCEQNLNHDAMYWYRQDPGQGLRLIYYSQIVNDFQKGDIAEGYSVSREKKESFPLTVTSAQKNPTAFYLCASSIGATTEAFFGQGTRLTVV.

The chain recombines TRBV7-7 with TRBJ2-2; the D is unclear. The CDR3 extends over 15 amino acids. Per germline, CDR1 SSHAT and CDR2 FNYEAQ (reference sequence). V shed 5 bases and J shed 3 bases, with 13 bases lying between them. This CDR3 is CASSDNPQYTGELFF. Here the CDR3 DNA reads TGTGCCAGCAGCGATAATCCGCAGTACACCGGGGAGCTGTTTTTT.

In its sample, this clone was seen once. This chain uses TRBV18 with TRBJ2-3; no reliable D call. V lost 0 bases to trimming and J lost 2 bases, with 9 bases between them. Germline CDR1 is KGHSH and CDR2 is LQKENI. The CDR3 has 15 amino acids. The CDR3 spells CASSPPRQNTDTQYF. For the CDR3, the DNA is TGTGCCAGCTCACCACCCCGCCAGAACACAGATACGCAGTATTTT.

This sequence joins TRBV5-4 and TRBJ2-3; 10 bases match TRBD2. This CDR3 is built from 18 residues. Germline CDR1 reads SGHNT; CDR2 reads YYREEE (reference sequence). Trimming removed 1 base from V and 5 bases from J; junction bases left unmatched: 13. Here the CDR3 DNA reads TGTGCCAGCAGCTTGTACGGGTTTAGCGGGGGGAGCCAAGATACGCAGTATTTT. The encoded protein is CASSLYGFSGGSQDTQYF.

CDR3 in amino acids: CANTGLAGYNEQFF. The CDR3 DNA follows: TGTGCCAACACGGGACTAGCGGGCTACAATGAGCAGTTCTTC. The genes are TRBV2 and TRBJ2-1, with 12 bases lining up with TRBD2. The V gene's germline CDR1 is SNHLY and CDR2 FYNNEI. The CDR3 extends over 14 amino acids. Trimming at V came to 10 bases and at J to 3 bases, leaving 4 bases not matched to a gene.

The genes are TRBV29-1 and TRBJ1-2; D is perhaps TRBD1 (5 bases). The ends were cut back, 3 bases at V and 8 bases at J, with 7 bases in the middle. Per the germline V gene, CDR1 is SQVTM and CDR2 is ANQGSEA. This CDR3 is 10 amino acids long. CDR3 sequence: CSVEGQGYTF. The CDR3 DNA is TGCAGCGTTGAGGGGCAAGGCTACACCTTC.

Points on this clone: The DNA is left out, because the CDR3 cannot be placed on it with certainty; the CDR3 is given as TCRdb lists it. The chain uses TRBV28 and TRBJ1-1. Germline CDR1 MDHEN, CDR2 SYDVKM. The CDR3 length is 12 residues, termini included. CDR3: CASSTVLRGAFF.